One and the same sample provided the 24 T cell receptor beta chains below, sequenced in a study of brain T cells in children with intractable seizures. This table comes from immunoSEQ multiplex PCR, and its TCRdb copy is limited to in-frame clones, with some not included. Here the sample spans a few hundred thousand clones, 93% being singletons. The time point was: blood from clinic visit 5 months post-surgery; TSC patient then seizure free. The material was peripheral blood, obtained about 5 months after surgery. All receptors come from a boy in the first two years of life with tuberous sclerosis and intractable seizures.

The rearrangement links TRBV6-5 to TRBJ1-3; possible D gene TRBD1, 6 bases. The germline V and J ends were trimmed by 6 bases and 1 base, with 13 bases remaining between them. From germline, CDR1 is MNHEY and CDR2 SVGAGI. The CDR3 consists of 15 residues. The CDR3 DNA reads TGTGCCAGCAGCTTTACAGGGAAATCTGGAAACACCATATATTTT. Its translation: CASSFTGKSGNTIYF.

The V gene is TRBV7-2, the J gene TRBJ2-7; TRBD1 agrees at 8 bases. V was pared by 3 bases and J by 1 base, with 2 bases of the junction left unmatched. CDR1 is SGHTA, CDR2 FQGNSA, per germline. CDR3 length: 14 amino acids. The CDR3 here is CASSLTGVSYEQYF. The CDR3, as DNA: TGTGCCAGCAGCTTGACAGGGGTTTCCTACGAGCAGTACTTC.

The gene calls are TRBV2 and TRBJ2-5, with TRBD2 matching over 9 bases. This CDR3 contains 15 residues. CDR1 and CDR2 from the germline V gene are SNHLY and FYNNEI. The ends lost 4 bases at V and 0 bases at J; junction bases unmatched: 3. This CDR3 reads CASSVGGGDQETQYF. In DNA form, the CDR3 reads TGTGCCAGCAGTGTGGGCGGGGGGGACCAAGAGACCCAGTACTTC.

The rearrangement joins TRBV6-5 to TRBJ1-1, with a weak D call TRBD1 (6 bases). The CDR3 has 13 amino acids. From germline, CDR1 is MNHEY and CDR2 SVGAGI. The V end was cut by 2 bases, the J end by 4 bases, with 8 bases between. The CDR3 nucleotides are TGTGCCAGCAGTTACCTGGACAGCACTGAAGCTTTCTTT. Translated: CASSYLDSTEAFF.

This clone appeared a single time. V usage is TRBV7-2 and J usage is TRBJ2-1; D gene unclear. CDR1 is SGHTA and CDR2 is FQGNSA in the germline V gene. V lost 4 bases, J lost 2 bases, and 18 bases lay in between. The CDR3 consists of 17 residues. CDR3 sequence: CASSSSVRRTPYNEQFF. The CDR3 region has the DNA TGTGCCAGCAGCTCCAGTGTGCGGCGCACCCCCTACAATGAGCAGTTCTTC.

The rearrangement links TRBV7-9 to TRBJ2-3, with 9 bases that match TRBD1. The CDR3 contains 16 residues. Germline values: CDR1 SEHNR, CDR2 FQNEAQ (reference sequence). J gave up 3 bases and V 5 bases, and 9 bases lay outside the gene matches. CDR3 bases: TGTGCCAGCAGCGTCGGACAGGGGATAGGAACAGATACGCAGTATTTT. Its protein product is CASSVGQGIGTDTQYF.

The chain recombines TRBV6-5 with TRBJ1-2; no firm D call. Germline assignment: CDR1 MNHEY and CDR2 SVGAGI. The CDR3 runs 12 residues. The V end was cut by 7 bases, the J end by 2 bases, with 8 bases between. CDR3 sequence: CASTHENYGYTF. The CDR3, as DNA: TGTGCCAGCACCCACGAGAACTATGGCTACACCTTC.

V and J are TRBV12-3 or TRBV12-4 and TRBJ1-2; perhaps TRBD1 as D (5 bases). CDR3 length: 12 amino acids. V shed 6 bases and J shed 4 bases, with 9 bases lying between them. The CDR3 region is CASSPGGYGYTF. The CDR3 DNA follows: TGTGCCAGCAGCCCGGGGGGCTATGGCTACACCTTC.

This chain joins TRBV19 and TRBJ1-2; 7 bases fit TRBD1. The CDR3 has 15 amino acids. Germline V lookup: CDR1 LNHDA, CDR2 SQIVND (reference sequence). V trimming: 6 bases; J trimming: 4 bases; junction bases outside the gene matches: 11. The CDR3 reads CASRIGTANFYGYTF. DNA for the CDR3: TGTGCCAGTAGGATTGGGACAGCCAATTTCTATGGCTACACCTTC.

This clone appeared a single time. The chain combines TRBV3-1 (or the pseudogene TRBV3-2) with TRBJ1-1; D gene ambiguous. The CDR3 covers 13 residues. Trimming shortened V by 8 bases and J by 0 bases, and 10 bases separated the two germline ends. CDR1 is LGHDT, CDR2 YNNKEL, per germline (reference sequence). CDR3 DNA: TGTGCCAGCCGGGGAGCCATGAACACTGAAGCTTTCTTT. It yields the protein CASRGAMNTEAFF.

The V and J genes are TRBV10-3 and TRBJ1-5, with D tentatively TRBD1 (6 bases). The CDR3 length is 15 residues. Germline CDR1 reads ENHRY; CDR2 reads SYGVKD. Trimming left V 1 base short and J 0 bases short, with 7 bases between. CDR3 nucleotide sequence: TGTGCCATCAGTGAGTGGGGGCTTAGCAATCAGCCCCAGCATTTT. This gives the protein CAISEWGLSNQPQHF.

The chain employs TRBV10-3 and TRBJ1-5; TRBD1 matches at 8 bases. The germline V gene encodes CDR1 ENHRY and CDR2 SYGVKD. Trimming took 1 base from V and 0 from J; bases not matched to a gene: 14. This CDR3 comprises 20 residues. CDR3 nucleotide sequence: TGTGCCATCAGTGAGTACCTCTTGGGACAGGCAGCTTATAGCAATCAGCCCCAGCATTTT. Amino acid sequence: CAISEYLLGQAAYSNQPQHF.

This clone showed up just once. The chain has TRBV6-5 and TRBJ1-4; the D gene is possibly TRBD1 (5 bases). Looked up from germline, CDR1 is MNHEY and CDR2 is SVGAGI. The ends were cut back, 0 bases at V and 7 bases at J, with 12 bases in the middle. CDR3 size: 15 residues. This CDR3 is CASSYSSGGGEKLFF. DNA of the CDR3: TGTGCCAGCAGTTACTCCTCGGGGGGAGGTGAAAAACTGTTTTTT.

CDR3 region: CAWTRQAPNTEAFF. For the CDR3, the DNA is TGTGCCTGGACCAGACAGGCGCCGAACACTGAAGCTTTCTTT. The chain employs TRBV30 and TRBJ1-1; TRBD1 is a possible D gene (6 bases). Germline CDR1 GTSNPN, CDR2 SVGIG (reference sequence). Trimming cost V 4 bases and J 1 base, with 13 bases left between them. This CDR3 region has 14 residues.

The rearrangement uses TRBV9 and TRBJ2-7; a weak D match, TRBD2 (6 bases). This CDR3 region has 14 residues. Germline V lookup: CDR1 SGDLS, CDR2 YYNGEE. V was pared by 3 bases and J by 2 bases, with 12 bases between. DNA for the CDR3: TGTGCCAGCAGCGGCGGGACGGCGCCCTACGAGCAGTACTTC. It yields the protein CASSGGTAPYEQYF.

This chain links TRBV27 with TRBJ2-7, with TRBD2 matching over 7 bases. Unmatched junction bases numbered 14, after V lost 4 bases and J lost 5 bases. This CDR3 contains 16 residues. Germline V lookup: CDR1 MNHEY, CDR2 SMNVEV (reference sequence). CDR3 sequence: CASSSTVRAGEDEQYF. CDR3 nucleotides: TGTGCCAGCAGTTCGACGGTGCGGGCGGGAGAAGACGAGCAGTACTTC.

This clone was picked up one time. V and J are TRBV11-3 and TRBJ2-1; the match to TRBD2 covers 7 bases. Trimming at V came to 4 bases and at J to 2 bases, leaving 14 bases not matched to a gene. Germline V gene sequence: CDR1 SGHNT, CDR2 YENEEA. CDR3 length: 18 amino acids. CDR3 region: CASSSGESVGGPYNEQFF. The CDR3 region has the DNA TGTGCCAGCAGCTCGGGGGAGTCGGTGGGAGGGCCCTACAATGAGCAGTTCTTC.

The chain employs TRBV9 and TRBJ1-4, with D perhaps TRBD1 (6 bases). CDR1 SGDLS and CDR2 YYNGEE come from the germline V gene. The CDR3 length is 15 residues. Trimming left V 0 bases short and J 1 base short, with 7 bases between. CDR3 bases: TGTGCCAGCAGCGTAGCCAGGGGAACTAATGAAAAACTGTTTTTT. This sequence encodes CASSVARGTNEKLFF.

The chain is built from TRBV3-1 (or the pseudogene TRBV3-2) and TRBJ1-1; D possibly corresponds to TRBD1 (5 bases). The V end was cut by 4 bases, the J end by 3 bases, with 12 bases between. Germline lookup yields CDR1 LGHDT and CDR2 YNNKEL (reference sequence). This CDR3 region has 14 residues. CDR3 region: CASSLRVSDTEAFF. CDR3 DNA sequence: TGTGCCAGCAGCCTCAGGGTATCGGACACTGAAGCTTTCTTT.

The CDR3 DNA sequence: TGTGCCAGCAGCTTGGCCGGCGAAGGGAACACTGAAGCTTTCTTT. Protein sequence: CASSLAGEGNTEAFF. The chain uses TRBV5-8 and TRBJ1-1; the D is unclear. The CDR3 has 15 residues. The V and J ends lost 0 bases and 1 base respectively, with 10 bases between them. Germline CDR1 SGHTS, CDR2 YDEGEE. The whole variable domain, remainder taken from reference TRBV5-8 and TRBJ1-1, is EAGVTQSPTHLIKTRGQQATLRCSPISGHTSVYWYQQALGLGLQFLLWYDEGEERNRGNFPPRFSGRQFPNYSSELNVNALELEDSALYLCASSLAGEGNTEAFFGQGTRLTVV.

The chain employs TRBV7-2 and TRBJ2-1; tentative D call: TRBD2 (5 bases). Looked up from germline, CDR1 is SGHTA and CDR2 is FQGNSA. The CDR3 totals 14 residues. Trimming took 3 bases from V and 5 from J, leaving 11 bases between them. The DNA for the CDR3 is TGTGCCAGCAGCTTGAGTTTGCGGGACAATGAGCAGTTCTTC. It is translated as CASSLSLRDNEQFF.

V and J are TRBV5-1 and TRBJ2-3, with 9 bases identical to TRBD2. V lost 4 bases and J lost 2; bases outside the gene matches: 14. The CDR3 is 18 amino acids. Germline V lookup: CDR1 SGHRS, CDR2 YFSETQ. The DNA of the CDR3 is TGCGCCAGCAGCCCCCTACTCTTTAGCGGGAGTGCCACAGATACGCAGTATTTT. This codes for CASSPLLFSGSATDTQYF. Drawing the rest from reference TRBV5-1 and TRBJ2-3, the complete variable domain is KAGVTQTPRYLIKTRGQQVTLSCSPISGHRSVSWYQQTPGQGLQFLFEYFSETQRNKGNFPGRFSGRQFSNSRSEMNVSTLELGDSALYLCASSPLLFSGSATDTQYFGPGTRLTVL.

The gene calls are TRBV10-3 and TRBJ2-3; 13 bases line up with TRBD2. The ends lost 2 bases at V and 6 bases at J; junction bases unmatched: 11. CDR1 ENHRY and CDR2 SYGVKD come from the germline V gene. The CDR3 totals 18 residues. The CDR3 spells CAISEGPGLAGPEDTQYF. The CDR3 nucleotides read TGTGCCATCAGTGAGGGCCCGGGACTAGCGGGGCCTGAGGATACGCAGTATTTT.

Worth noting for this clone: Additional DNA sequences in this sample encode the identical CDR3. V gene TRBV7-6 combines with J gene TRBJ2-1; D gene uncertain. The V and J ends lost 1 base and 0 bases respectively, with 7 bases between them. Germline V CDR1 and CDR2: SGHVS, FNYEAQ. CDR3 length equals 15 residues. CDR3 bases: TGTGCCAGCAGCTTAGGGGTAAGCTCCTACAATGAGCAGTTCTTC. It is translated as CASSLGVSSYNEQFF. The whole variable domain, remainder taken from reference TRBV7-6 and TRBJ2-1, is GAGVSQSPRYKVTKRGQDVALRCDPISGHVSLYWYRQALGQGPEFLTYFNYEAQQDKSGLPNDRFSAERPEGSISTLTIQRTEQRDSAMYRCASSLGVSSYNEQFFGPGTRLTVL.